The present T cell receptor beta chain was sequenced within a study of CD8 T cells in ankylosing spondylitis. A word on this clonotype: The antigen is undetermined.

Regarding the study as a whole: In ankylosing spondylitis blood, a motif of seven or eight highly homologous TCR beta variants appeared characteristic. Relatively rare in peripheral blood, disease-linked clones were also CD8+.

One entry per CDR3 protein, called by TCRdb with MiXCR from the 5' RACE reads. The data show 250,000 to 400,000 distinct CDR3 sequences, around a tenth seen once. Input material: blood, either unsorted or a sorted T cell fraction (not recorded which). The TCR originated in a female donor with ankylosing spondylitis or in good health (not recorded which).

CDR3 residues: CAWTVGGGGDTQYF. Here the CDR3 DNA reads TGTGCCTGGACCGTAGGGGGTGGAGGAGATACGCAGTATTTT. The chain has TRBV30 and TRBJ2-3; TRBD1 is a possible D gene (6 bases). Trimming removed 4 bases at V and 5 bases at J, with 16 bases between. The CDR3 has 14 residues. Germline V gene data show CDR1 as GTSNPN and CDR2 as SVGIG (reference sequence).